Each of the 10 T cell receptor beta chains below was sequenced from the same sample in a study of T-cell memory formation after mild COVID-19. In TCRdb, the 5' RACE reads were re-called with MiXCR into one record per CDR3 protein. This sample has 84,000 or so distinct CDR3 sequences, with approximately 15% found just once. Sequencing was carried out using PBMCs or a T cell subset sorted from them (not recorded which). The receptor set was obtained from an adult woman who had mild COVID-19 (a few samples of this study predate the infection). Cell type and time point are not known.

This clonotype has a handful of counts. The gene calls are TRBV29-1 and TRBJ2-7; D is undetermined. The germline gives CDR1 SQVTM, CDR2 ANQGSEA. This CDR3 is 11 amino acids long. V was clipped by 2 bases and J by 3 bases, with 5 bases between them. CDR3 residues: CSVETDYEQYF. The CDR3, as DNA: TGCAGCGTTGAAACCGACTACGAGCAGTACTTC.

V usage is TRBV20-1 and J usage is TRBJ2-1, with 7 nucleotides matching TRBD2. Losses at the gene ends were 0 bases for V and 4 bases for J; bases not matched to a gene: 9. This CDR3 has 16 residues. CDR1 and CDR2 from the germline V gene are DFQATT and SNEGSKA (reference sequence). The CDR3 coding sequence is TGCAGTGCTAGAGATCGGAGGCTAGCGGTTTACAATGAGCAGTTCTTC. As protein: CSARDRRLAVYNEQFF.

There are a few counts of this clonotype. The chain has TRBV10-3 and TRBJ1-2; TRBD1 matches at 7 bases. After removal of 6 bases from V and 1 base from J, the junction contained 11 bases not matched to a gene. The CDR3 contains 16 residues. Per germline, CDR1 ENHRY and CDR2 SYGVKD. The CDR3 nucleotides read TGTGCCATCAGCGAATTGACAGGGTCTAATAACTATGGCTACACCTTC. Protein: CAISELTGSNNYGYTF.

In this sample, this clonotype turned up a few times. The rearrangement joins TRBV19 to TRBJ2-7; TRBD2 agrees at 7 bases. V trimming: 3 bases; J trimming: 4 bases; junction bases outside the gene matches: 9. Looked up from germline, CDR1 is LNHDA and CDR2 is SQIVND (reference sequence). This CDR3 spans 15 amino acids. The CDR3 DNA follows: TGTGCCAGTAGTATCACAGCGGGGCCGGAGTACGAGCAGTACTTC. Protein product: CASSITAGPEYEQYF.

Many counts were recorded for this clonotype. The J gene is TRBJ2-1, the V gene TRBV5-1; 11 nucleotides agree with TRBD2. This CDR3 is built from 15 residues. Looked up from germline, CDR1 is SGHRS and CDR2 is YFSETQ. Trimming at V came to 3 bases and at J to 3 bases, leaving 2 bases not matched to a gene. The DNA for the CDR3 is TGCGCCAGCAGCTCCGGGACTAGCGGCTACAATGAGCAGTTCTTC. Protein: CASSSGTSGYNEQFF.

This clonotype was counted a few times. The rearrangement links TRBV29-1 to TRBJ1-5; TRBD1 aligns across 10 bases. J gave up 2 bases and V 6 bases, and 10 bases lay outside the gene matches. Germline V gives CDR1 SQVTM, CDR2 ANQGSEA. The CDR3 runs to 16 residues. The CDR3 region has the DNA TGCAGCGTCGCCGGGACAGGGGAGTGGGGCAATCAGCCCCAGCATTTT. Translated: CSVAGTGEWGNQPQHF.

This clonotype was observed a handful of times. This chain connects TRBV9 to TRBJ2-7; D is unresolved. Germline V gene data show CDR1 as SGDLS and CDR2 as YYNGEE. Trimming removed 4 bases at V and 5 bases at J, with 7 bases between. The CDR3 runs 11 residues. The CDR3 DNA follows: TGTGCCAGCAGCCCTCCCGACGAGCAGTACTTC. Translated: CASSPPDEQYF.

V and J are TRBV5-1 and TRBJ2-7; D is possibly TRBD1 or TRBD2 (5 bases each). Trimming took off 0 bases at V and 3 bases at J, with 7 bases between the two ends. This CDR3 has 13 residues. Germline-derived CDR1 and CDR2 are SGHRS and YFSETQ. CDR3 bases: TGCGCCAGCAGCTTGGATGGGGGCTACGAGCAGTACTTC. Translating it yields CASSLDGGYEQYF.

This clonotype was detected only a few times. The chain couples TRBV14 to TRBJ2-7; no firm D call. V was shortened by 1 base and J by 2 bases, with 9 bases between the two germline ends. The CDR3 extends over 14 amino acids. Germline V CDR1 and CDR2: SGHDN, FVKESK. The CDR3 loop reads CASSQVLGTYEQYF. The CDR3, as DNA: TGTGCCAGCAGCCAAGTGTTGGGGACCTACGAGCAGTACTTC.

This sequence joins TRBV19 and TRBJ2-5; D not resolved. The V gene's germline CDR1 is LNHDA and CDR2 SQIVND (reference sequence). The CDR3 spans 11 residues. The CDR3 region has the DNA TGTGCAAACGAGAATCGAGAGACCCAGTACTTC. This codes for CANENRETQYF.